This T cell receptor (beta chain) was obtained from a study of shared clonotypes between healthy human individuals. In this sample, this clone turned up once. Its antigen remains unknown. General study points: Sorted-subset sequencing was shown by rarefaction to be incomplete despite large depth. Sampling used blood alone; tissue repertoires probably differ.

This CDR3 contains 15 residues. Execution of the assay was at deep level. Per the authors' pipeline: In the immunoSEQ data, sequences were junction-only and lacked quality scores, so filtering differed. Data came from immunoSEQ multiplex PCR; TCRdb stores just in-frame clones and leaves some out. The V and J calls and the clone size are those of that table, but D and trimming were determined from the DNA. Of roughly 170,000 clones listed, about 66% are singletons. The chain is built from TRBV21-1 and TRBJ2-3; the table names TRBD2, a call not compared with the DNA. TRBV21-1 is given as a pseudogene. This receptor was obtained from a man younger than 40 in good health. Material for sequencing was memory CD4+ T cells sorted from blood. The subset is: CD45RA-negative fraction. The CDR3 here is CASSRSGTSGDTQYF. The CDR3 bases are TGTGCCAGCAGCAGATCCGGGACTAGTGGAGATACGCAGTATTTT.